One and the same sample provided the 15 T cell receptor beta chains below, sequenced in a study of T cell clonality in common variable immunodeficiency. TCRdb keeps only in-frame clones here, not all; method: immunoSEQ multiplex PCR. The sample shows fewer than 50,000 clones, none of them appearing just once. The sequencing sample was made of peripheral blood mononuclear cells. Receptor source: a person between 18 and 69 years old in good health.

This clone came up many times. The read halts 3 residues ahead of the CDR3 end, with the missing end drawn from the germline J gene. V is TRBV5-6 and J is TRBJ2-3; D is unresolved. Deletions cut 3 bases from V and 1 base from J, with 12 bases between. The CDR3 runs 15 residues. CDR1 and CDR2 from the germline V gene are SGHDT and YYEEEE. The CDR3 reads CASSYTPRGTDTQYF. Incomplete CDR3 DNA: TGTGCCAGCAGCTATACACCAAGGGGCACAGATACG.

This clone appeared many times. The read ends 3 residues early relative to the CDR3; the germline J gene fills the gap. This chain uses TRBV6-2 or TRBV6-3 with TRBJ2-7; 12 positions match TRBD1. The germline V gene encodes CDR1 MNHEY and CDR2 SVGEGT. J was trimmed by 0 bases and V by 2 bases; bases with no gene match: 2. There are 16 residues in the CDR3. The CDR3 bases that were read are TGTGCCAGCAGTTACATGGGACAGGGGGCCTCCTACGAG. Residues: CASSYMGQGASYE. The full CDR3 protein reads CASSYMGQGASYEQYF.

This clone was seen at least ten times. The read ends 3 residues early relative to the CDR3; the germline J gene fills the gap. The V gene is TRBV20-1, the J gene TRBJ2-5; D remains ambiguous. Germline assignment: CDR1 DFQATT and CDR2 SNEGSKA (reference sequence). This CDR3 has 14 amino acids. V was trimmed by 5 bases and J by 5 bases, leaving 18 bases between them. The CDR3 protein is CSAPDGRVRETQYF. CDR3 DNA, as far as it was read: TGCAGTGCTCCCGATGGTAGGGTTCGGGAGACC.

This clone came up many times. The read finishes 3 residues shy of the CDR3 end, and the germline J gene is used to complete it. The V and J genes are TRBV30 and TRBJ1-1, with 11 bases matching TRBD1. The CDR3 consists of 15 residues. CDR1 is GTSNPN, CDR2 SVGIG, per germline (reference sequence). Unmatched junction bases numbered 9, after V lost 5 bases and J lost 4 bases. The part of the CDR3 DNA that was read is TGTGCCTGGGGGGCGGGACAGGGGGTACGCACTGAA. Amino acid sequence: CAWGAGQGVRTE. The full CDR3 protein is CAWGAGQGVRTEAFF.

This clone was seen at least ten times. The CDR3 end lies 3 residues beyond the end of the read and is filled in from the germline J gene. The V gene is TRBV20-1, the J gene TRBJ2-3, with TRBD1 identical over 8 bases. The CDR3 is 13 amino acids. Losses at the gene ends were 6 bases for V and 1 base for J; bases not matched to a gene: 3. Germline V gene lookup returns CDR1 DFQATT and CDR2 SNEGSKA (reference sequence). The CDR3 reads CSASDRGTDTQYF. The CDR3 DNA, read in part, is TGCAGTGCCTCGGACAGGGGCACAGATACG.

This clone has a count of ten or more. The read ends 3 residues shy of where the CDR3 ends; the end is completed using the germline J gene. The V call is TRBV20-1, the J call TRBJ1-4; tentative D call: TRBD1 (6 bases). This CDR3 is built from 15 residues. Per the germline V gene, CDR1 is DFQATT and CDR2 is SNEGSKA (reference sequence). Trimming cost V 6 bases and J 4 bases, with 18 bases left between them. The CDR3 region is CSAEPPGADNEKLFF. The sequenced CDR3 bases are TGCAGTGCCGAACCCCCAGGGGCCGATAATGAAAAA.

This clone was picked up a small number of times. The read gets to within 3 residues of the CDR3 end, and the germline J gene fills in the rest. J is TRBJ2-2 and V is TRBV7-2, with TRBD2 matching over 7 bases. The CDR3 is 15 amino acids. Losses at the gene ends were 6 bases for V and 7 bases for J; bases not matched to a gene: 11. Germline V CDR1 and CDR2: SGHTA, FQGNSA. The CDR3: CASRGGGRGDGELFF. The covered CDR3 bases are TGTGCCAGCAGGGGGGGAGGGCGAGGGGACGGGGAG.

This clone was recorded at least ten times. Coverage ceases 3 residues before the CDR3 finishes, and the germline J gene fills in the end. The rearrangement links TRBV20-1 to TRBJ2-5; 12 positions agree with TRBD1. The ends lost 4 bases at V and 5 bases at J; junction bases unmatched: 8. CDR3 length: 15 amino acids. Germline loops: CDR1 DFQATT, CDR2 SNEGSKA (reference sequence). Incomplete CDR3 DNA: TGCAGTGCTACGTCCGGGACAGGGGGCAGGGAGACC. Protein sequence: CSATSGTGGRET. The full CDR3 reads CSATSGTGGRETQYF.

This clone was counted at least ten times. The CDR3 extends 3 residues past the end of the read, so its final part is completed from the germline J gene. The rearrangement joins TRBV7-2 to TRBJ1-1, with no clear D. Germline CDR1 and CDR2: SGHTA and FQGNSA. Trimming pared 5 bases from V and 2 bases from J, leaving 6 bases between. The CDR3 spans 12 residues. CDR3 sequence: CASSHTNTEAFF. CDR3 DNA, as far as it was read: TGTGCCAGCAGCCACACAAACACTGAA.

There are many counts of this clone. CDR3 in amino acids: CASSTVQGAYGYTF. CDR3 bases read: TGTGCCAGCAGTACCGTGCAGGGGGCCTATGGC. The chain joins TRBV6-2 or TRBV6-3 to TRBJ1-2; 8 nucleotides agree with TRBD1. The DNA ends 3 residues before the CDR3 does, and the rest of the CDR3 is filled in from the germline J gene. The length of the CDR3 is 14 residues. Germline lookup yields CDR1 MNHEY and CDR2 SVGEGT. V was pared by 5 bases and J by 4 bases, with 6 bases of the junction left unmatched.

This clone came up a few times. The CDR3 extends 3 residues past the end of the read, so its final part is completed from the germline J gene. This sequence joins TRBV19 and TRBJ1-2; unclear D gene. This CDR3 contains 13 residues. Germline V lookup: CDR1 LNHDA, CDR2 SQIVND (reference sequence). The CDR3 bases that were read are TGTGCCAGTCGAGACATAGTCTCCTACGAC. Translated: CASRDIVSYD. The CDR3 reads in full as CASRDIVSYDYTF.

This clone came up many times. The read halts 3 residues ahead of the CDR3 end, with the missing end drawn from the germline J gene. This sequence joins TRBV6-2 or TRBV6-3 and TRBJ2-2, with 8 bases lining up with TRBD2. Germline V CDR1 and CDR2: MNHEY, SVGEGT. This CDR3 contains 14 residues. V shed 5 bases, J shed 6 bases, and the junction held 5 bases outside the gene matches. The CDR3 region is CASSRLATAGELFF. The CDR3 bases that were read are TGTGCCAGCAGTAGACTAGCGACGGCCGGGGAG.

This clone was observed a handful of times. The CDR3 extends 3 residues past the end of the read, so its final part is completed from the germline J gene. This chain joins TRBV7-2 and TRBJ2-7; the match to TRBD1 covers 7 bases. The trim removed 5 bases at V and 1 base at J, leaving 5 bases unmatched. Germline V gene data show CDR1 as SGHTA and CDR2 as FQGNSA. CDR3 size: 14 residues. This CDR3 reads CASSPQGQSYEQYF. Incomplete CDR3 DNA: TGTGCCAGCAGCCCACAGGGACAGTCCTACGAG.

There are many counts of this clone. The read gets to within 3 residues of the CDR3 end, and the germline J gene fills in the rest. The chain links TRBV2 to TRBJ2-1; maybe TRBD2 (6 bases). Per germline, CDR1 SNHLY and CDR2 FYNNEI. Trimming took off 6 bases at V and 7 bases at J, with 10 bases between the two ends. This CDR3 has 12 residues. The CDR3 region is CASRRTINEQFF. The sequenced part of the CDR3 DNA is TGTGCCAGCAGGCGGACTATTAATGAG.

This clone was detected ten times or more. The CDR3 reads CASSLNSGDQPQHF. The sequenced CDR3 bases are TGCGCCAGCAGCTTGAATAGTGGTGATCAGCCC. The V and J genes are TRBV5-1 and TRBJ1-5; no reliable D call. The CDR3 goes on 3 residues after the read ends, and that part is filled in from the germline J gene. Trimming cost V 1 base and J 5 bases, with 10 bases left between them. CDR1 is SGHRS and CDR2 is YFSETQ in the germline V gene. The CDR3 covers 14 residues.